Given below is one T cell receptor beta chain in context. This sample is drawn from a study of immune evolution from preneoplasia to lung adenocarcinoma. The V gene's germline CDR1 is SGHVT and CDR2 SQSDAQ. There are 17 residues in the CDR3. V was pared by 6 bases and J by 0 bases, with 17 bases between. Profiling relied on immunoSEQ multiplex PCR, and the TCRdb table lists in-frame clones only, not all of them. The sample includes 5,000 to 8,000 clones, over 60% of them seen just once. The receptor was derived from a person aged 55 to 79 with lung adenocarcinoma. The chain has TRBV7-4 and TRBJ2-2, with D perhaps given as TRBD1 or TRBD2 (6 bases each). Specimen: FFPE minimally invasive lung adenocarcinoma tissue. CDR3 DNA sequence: TGTGCCAGCAGTTTAAGGGGGGTAAACGCGAACACCGGGGAGCTGTTTTTT. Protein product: CASSLRGVNANTGELFF.